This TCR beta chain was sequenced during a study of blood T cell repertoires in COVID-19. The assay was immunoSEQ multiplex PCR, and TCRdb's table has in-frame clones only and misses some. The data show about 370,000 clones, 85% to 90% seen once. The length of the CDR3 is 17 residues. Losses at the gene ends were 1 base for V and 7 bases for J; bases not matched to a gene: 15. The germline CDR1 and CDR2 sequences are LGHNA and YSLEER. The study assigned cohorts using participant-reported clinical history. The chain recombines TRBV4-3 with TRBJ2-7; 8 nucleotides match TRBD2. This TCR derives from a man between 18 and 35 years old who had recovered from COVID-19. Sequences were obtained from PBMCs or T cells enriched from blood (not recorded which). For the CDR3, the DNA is TGCGCCAGCAGCCAAGGGGTTAGCGGGGATAGAGCGTGGGAGCAGTACTTC. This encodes CASSQGVSGDRAWEQYF.